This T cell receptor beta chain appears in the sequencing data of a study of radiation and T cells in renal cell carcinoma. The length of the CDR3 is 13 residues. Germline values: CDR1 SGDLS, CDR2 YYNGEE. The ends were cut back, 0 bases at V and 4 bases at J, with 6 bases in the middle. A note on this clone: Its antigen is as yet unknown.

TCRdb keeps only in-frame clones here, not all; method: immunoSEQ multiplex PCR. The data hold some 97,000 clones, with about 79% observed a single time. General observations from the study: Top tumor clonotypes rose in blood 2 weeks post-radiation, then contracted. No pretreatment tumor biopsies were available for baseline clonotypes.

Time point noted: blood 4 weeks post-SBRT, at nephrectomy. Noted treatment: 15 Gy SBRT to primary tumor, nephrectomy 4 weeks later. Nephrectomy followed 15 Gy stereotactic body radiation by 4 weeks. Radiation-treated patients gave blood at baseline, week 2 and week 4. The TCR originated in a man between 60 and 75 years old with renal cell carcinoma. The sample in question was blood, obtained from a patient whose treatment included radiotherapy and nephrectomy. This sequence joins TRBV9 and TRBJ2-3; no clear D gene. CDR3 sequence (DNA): TGTGCCAGCAGCGTAGGGGCTGCAGATACGCAGTATTTT. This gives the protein CASSVGAADTQYF.